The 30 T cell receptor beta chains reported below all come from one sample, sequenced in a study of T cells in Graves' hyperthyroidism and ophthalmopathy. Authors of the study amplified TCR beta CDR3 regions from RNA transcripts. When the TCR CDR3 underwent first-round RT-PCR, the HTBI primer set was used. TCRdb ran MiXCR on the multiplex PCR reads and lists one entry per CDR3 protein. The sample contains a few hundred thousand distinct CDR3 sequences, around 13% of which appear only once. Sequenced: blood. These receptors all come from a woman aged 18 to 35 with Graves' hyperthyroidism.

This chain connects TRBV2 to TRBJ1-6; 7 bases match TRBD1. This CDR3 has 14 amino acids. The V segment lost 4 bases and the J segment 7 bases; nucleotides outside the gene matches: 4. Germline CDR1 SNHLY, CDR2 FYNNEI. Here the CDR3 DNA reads TGTGCCAGCAGTGGCCGGGACAGAAATTCACCCCTCCACTTT. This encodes CASSGRDRNSPLHF.

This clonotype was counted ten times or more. The CDR3 sequence is CASSPSTGGGETQYF. CDR3 bases: TGTGCCAGCAGCCCATCGACAGGTGGTGGAGAGACCCAGTACTTC. The chain joins TRBV11-2 to TRBJ2-5, with D possibly matching TRBD1 (6 bases). The CDR3 consists of 15 residues. Germline CDR1 SGHAT, CDR2 FQNNGV. Trimming removed 5 bases from V and 4 bases from J, with 17 bases in between.

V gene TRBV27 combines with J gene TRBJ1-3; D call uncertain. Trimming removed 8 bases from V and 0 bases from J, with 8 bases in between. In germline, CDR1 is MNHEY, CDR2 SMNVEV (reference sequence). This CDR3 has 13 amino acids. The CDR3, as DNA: TGTGCCAGCCGGCGGGACTCTGGAAACACCATATATTTT. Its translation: CASRRDSGNTIYF.

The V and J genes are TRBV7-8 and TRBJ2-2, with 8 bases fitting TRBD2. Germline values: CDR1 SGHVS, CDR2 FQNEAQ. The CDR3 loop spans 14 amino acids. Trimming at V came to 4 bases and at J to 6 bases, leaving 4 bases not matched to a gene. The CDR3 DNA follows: TGTGCCAGCAGCTCAGCGGGAGCGGCCGGGGAGCTGTTTTTT. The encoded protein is CASSSAGAAGELFF. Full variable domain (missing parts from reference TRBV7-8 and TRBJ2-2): GAGVSQSPRYKVAKRGQDVALRCDPISGHVSLFWYQQALGQGPEFLTYFQNEAQLDKSGLPSDRFFAERPEGSVSTLKIQRTQQEDSAVYLCASSSAGAAGELFFGEGSRLTVL.

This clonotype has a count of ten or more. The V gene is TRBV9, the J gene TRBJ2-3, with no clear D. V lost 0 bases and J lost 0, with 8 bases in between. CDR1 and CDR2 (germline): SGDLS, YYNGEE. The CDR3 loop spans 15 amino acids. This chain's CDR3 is CASSVVGESTDTQYF. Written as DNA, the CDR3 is TGTGCCAGCAGCGTAGTCGGAGAGAGCACAGATACGCAGTATTTT.

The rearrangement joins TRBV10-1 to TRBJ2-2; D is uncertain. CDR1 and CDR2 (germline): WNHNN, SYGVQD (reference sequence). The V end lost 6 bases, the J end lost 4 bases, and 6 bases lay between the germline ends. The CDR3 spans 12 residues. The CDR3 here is CASRHGTGELFF. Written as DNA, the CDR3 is TGCGCCAGCAGACACGGCACCGGGGAGCTGTTTTTT.

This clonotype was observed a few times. The CDR3: CASSANQDNGYTF. CDR3 bases: TGTGCCAGCAGCGCGAACCAGGACAATGGCTACACCTTC. V is TRBV9 and J is TRBJ1-2; possibly TRBD1 for D (5 bases). From germline, CDR1 is SGDLS and CDR2 YYNGEE. There are 13 residues in the CDR3. V was pared by 3 bases and J by 6 bases, with 12 bases between.

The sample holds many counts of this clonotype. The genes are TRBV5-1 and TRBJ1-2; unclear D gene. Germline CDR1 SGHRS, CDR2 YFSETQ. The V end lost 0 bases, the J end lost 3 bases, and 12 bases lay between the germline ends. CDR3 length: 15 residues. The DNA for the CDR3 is TGCGCCAGCAGCTTGGGGAGCGGACTTGACTATGGCTACACCTTC. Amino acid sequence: CASSLGSGLDYGYTF.

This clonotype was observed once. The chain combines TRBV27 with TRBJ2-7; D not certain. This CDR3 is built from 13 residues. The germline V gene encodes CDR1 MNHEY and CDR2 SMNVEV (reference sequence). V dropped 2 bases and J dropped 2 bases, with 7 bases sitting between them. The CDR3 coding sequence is TGTGCCAGCAGTTTAAGAATTACCTACGAGCAGTACTTC. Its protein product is CASSLRITYEQYF.

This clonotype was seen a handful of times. The CDR3 DNA follows: TGTGCCAGCAGCTTAGCCGGCCGCTTGAACACTGAAGCTTTCTTT. Translation: CASSLAGRLNTEAFF. The chain employs TRBV7-9 and TRBJ1-1; D is uncertain. This CDR3 is 15 amino acids long. Germline CDR1 reads SEHNR; CDR2 reads FQNEAQ (reference sequence). Trimming cost V 0 bases and J 0 bases, with 8 bases left between them.

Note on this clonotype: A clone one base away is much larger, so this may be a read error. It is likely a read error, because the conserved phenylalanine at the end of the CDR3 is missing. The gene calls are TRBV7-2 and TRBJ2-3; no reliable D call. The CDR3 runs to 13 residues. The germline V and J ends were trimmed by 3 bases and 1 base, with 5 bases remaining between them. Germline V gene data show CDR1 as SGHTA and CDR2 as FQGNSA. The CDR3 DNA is TGTGCCAGCAGCTTTTTACGCACAGATACGCAGTATTCT. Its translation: CASSFLRTDTQYS.

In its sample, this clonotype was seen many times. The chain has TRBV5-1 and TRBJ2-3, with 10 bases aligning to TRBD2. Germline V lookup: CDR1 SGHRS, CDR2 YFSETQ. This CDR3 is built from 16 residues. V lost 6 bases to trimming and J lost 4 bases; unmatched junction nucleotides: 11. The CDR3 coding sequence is TGCGCCAGCACCCGAGCCAAGGGACTAGCGCCAGATACGCAGTATTTT. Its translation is CASTRAKGLAPDTQYF.

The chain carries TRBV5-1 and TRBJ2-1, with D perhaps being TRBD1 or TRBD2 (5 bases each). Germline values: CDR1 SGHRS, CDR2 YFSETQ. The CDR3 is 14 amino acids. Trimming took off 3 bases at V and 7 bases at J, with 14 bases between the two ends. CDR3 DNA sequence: TGCGCCAGCAGCTGGGACCACGAAGGTAATGAGCAGTTCTTC. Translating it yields CASSWDHEGNEQFF.

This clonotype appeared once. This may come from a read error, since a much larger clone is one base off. Here the CDR3 DNA reads TGCAATGTCCTGGGACGATCCTACGAGCAGTACTTC. Amino acid sequence: CNVLGRSYEQYF. The chain uses TRBV20-1 and TRBJ2-7; perhaps D is TRBD1 or TRBD2 (5 bases each). This CDR3 is built from 12 residues. The V gene's germline CDR1 is DFQATT and CDR2 SNEGSKA (reference sequence).

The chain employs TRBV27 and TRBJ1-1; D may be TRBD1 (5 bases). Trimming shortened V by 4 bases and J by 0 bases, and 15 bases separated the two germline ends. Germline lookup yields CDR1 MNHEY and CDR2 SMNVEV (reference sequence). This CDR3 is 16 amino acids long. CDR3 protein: CASSSRPGLMNTEAFF. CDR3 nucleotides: TGTGCCAGCAGTTCTAGACCGGGACTCATGAACACTGAAGCTTTCTTT.

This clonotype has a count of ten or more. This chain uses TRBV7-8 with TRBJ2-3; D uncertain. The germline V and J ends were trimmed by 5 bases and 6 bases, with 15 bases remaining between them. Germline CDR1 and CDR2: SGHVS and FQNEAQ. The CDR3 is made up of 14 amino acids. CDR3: CASSRSAMGDTQYF. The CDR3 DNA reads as TGTGCCAGCAGCCGATCGGCTATGGGGGATACGCAGTATTTT. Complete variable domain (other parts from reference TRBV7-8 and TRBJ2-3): GAGVSQSPRYKVAKRGQDVALRCDPISGHVSLFWYQQALGQGPEFLTYFQNEAQLDKSGLPSDRFFAERPEGSVSTLKIQRTQQEDSAVYLCASSRSAMGDTQYFGPGTRLTVL.

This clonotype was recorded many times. This CDR3 is CSAATTGSQIYEQYF. The CDR3 DNA sequence: TGCAGTGCTGCAACGACAGGTTCCCAAATATACGAGCAGTACTTC. The chain joins TRBV20-1 to TRBJ2-7, with D maybe TRBD1 (6 bases). Per the germline V gene, CDR1 is DFQATT and CDR2 is SNEGSKA (reference sequence). The CDR3 is made up of 15 amino acids. Trimming removed 5 bases from V and 4 bases from J, with 21 bases in between.

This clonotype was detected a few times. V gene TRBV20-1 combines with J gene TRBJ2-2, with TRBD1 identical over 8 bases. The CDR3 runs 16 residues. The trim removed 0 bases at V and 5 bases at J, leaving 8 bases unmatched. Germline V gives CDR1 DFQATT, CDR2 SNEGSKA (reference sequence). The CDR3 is CSAREFPRGLTGELFF. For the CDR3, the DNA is TGCAGTGCTAGAGAGTTCCCCAGGGGGCTTACCGGGGAGCTGTTTTTT.

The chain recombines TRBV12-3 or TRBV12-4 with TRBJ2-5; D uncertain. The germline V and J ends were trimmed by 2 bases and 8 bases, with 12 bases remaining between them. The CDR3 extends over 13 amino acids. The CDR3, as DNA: TGTGCCAGCAGTTTAAAGGCCCACCCTACCCAGTACTTC. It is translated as CASSLKAHPTQYF.

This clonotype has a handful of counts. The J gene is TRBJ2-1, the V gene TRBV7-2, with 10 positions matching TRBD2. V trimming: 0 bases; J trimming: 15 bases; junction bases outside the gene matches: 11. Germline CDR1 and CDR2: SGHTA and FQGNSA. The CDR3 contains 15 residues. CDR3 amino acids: CASSLAVGLAGVRFF. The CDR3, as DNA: TGTGCCAGCAGCTTAGCGGTAGGGCTAGCGGGAGTCAGGTTCTTC.

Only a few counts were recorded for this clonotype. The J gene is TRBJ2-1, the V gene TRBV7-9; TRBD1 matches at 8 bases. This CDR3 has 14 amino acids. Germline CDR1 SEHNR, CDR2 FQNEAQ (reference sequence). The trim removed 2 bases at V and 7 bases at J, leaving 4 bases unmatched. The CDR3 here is CASSLSTGDNEQFF. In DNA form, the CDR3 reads TGTGCCAGCAGCTTATCGACAGGGGATAATGAGCAGTTCTTC.

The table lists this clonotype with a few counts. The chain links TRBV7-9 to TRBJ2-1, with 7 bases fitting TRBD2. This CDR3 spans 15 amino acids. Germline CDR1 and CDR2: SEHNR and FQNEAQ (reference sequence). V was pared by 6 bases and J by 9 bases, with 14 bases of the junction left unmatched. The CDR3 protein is CASRGRAAGLGEQFF. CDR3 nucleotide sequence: TGTGCCAGCAGGGGGAGGGCAGCGGGGCTGGGTGAGCAGTTCTTC.

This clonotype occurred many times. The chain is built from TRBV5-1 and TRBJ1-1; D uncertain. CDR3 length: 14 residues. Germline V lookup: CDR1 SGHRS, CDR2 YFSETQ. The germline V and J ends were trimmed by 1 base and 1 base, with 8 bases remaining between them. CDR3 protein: CASSLYPENTEAFF. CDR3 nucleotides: TGCGCCAGCAGCTTGTACCCAGAGAACACTGAAGCTTTCTTT.

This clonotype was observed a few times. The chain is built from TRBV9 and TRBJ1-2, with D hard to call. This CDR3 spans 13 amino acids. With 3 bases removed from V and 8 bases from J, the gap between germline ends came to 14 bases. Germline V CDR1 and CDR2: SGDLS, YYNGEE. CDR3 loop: CASSDRSAMGYTF. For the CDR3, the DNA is TGTGCCAGCAGCGACAGATCGGCTATGGGCTACACCTTC.

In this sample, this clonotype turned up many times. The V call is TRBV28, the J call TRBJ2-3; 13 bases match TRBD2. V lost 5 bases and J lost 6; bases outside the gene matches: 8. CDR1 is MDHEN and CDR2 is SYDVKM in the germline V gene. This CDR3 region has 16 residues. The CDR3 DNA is TGTGCCAGCAGTCGGACGACTAGCGGGAGGACTGATACGCAGTATTTT. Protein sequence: CASSRTTSGRTDTQYF.

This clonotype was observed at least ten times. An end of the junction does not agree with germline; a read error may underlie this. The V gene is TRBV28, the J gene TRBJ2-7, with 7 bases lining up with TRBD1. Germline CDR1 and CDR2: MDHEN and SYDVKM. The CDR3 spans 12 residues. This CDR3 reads CAGSWTGREQYF. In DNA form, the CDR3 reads TGTGCCGGCAGCTGGACAGGTCGCGAGCAGTACTTC.

This CDR3 reads CASSPAALTAGEGFNYNEQFF. CDR3 DNA: TGTGCCAGCAGCCCCGCCGCCTTAACAGCGGGAGAGGGATTTAACTACAATGAGCAGTTCTTC. This chain connects TRBV14 to TRBJ2-1, with TRBD2 matching 8 bases. CDR3 length: 21 residues. The V gene end was trimmed by 4 bases and the J gene end by 3 bases; junction bases not matched to a gene: 23. In germline, CDR1 is SGHDN, CDR2 FVKESK.

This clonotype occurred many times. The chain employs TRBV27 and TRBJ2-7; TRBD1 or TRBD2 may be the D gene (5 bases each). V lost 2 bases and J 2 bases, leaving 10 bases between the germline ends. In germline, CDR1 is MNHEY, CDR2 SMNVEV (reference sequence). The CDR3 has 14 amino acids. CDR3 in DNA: TGTGCCAGCAGTTTAGGGGACGGAGCCTACGAGCAGTACTTC. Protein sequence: CASSLGDGAYEQYF.

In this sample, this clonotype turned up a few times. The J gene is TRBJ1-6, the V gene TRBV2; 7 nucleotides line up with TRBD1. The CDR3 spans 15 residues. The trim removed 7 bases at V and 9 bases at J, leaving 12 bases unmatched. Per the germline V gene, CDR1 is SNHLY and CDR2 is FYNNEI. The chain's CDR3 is CASNLGQENTSPLHF. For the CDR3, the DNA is TGTGCCAGCAATTTAGGACAGGAAAATACTTCACCCCTCCACTTT. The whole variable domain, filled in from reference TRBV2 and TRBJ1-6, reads EPEVTQTPSHQVTQMGQEVILRCVPISNHLYFYWYRQILGQKVEFLVSFYNNEISEKSEIFDDQFSVERPDGSNFTLKIRSTKLEDSAMYFCASNLGQENTSPLHFGNGTRLTVT.

The CDR3 is CASTAGGGANVLTF. CDR3 bases: TGTGCCAGCACCGCGGGAGGTGGGGCCAACGTCCTGACTTTC. This chain connects TRBV6-1 to TRBJ2-6; 8 bases are shared with TRBD2. The CDR3 covers 14 residues. CDR1 is MNHNS and CDR2 is SASEGT in the germline V gene. Trimming cost V 7 bases and J 3 bases; bases outside gene matches: 2.